Listed here is a single T cell receptor (beta chain). Methods used by the authors: Using reference gene primer amplification, nucleated cell counts were estimated. This table comes from immunoSEQ multiplex PCR, and its TCRdb copy is limited to in-frame clones, with some not included. From that table come the V and J calls and clone size; the DNA was used to work out D and trimming. The table includes a few hundred thousand clones, roughly 89% detected once. Per the germline V gene, CDR1 is SGHRS and CDR2 is YFSETQ. The CDR3 length is 16 residues. V lost 0 bases to trimming and J lost 4 bases; unmatched junction nucleotides: 3. The source of the sample is a study of blood T cell repertoires in COVID-19. In the study overall: Italy, Spain and the United States were the sources of the convalescent and acute COVID-19 samples. From T cells, B-cell-depleted T cells, or PBMCs came the material, which was cDNA or gDNA.

The sequencing sample was made of peripheral blood. The chain recombines TRBV5-1 with TRBJ2-3; TRBD2 agrees at 12 bases. This TCR derives from a woman in her thirties or forties who had recovered from COVID-19. The CDR3 DNA reads as TGCGCCAGCAGCTTGGCAGGACTAGCGGGGCCAGATACGCAGTATTTT. Its protein product is CASSLAGLAGPDTQYF. Together with reference TRBV5-1 and TRBJ2-3, the CDR3 gives the full variable domain: KAGVTQTPRYLIKTRGQQVTLSCSPISGHRSVSWYQQTPGQGLQFLFEYFSETQRNKGNFPGRFSGRQFSNSRSEMNVSTLELGDSALYLCASSLAGLAGPDTQYFGPGTRLTVL.